Presented here are 15 T cell receptor beta chains from one specimen sequenced in a study of identical twins. TCRdb recomputed calls from the 5' RACE reads with MiXCR, one row per CDR3 protein. The sample lists under 350,000 distinct CDR3 sequences; roughly 9.7% were seen once. These same records also appear under a second study, on yellow fever vaccine responses in identical twins.

The sequenced sample was CD8+ T cells sorted from blood. The receptors shown here come from a woman aged 18-29 years in good health.

The genes are TRBV27 and TRBJ2-3; TRBD1 might be the D (6 bases). There are 15 residues in the CDR3. V gave up 1 base and J gave up 3 bases, with 11 bases separating them. From germline, CDR1 is MNHEY and CDR2 SMNVEV (reference sequence). The DNA for the CDR3 is TGTGCCAGCAGTTTATATCAGGGGTGGACAGATACGCAGTATTTT. The encoded protein is CASSLYQGWTDTQYF.

The V gene is TRBV7-9, the J gene TRBJ2-1, with D possibly matching TRBD2 (6 bases). Germline V gene lookup returns CDR1 SEHNR and CDR2 FQNEAQ (reference sequence). Deletions cut 5 bases from V and 7 bases from J, with 21 bases between. The CDR3 runs to 16 residues. The CDR3 loop is CASSPPSGSGRNEQFF. DNA of the CDR3: TGTGCCAGCAGCCCCCCCTCCGGGAGCGGTAGGAATGAGCAGTTCTTC.

This clonotype came up a few times. The V call is TRBV21-1, the J call TRBJ1-1. TRBV21-1 is annotated as a pseudogene. CDR3 length equals 17 residues. CDR3 nucleotide sequence: TGTGCCAGCAGTTACTACCCACACTACCAGGGAGATTTTAAAGCTTTCTTT. Translation: CASSYYPHYQGDFKAFF.

This clonotype was counted at least ten times. CDR3 nucleotides: TGCAGCGTCTACCAGCTAGCGGGAGGAGGTATTCTCGAGACCCAGTACTTC. It specifies CSVYQLAGGGILETQYF. This rearrangement joins TRBV29-1 to TRBJ2-5, with 11 bases identical to TRBD2. With V trimmed by 6 bases and J by 5 bases, 17 bases remained unmatched. The germline V gene encodes CDR1 SQVTM and CDR2 ANQGSEA. The CDR3 is 17 residues long.

This clonotype was counted between two and nine times. The chain uses TRBV28 and TRBJ2-3; D uncertain. The V gene lost 5 bases and the J gene lost 2 bases, with 11 bases spanning the gap. The CDR3 extends over 14 amino acids. CDR1 and CDR2 from the germline V gene are MDHEN and SYDVKM. The CDR3 DNA reads TGTGCCAGCAGTCGTTTAGGGAACACAGATACGCAGTATTTT. Translated, it gives CASSRLGNTDTQYF. Looking up the rest from reference TRBV28 and TRBJ2-3 gives the full variable domain: DVKVTQSSRYLVKRTGEKVFLECVQDMDHENMFWYRQDPGLGLRLIYFSYDVKMKEKGDIPEGYSVSREKKERFSLILESASTNQTSMYLCASSRLGNTDTQYFGPGTRLTVL.

The chain links TRBV28 to TRBJ2-1, with 10 bases aligning to TRBD2. V was pared by 3 bases and J by 10 bases, with 12 bases of the junction left unmatched. The CDR3 covers 16 residues. Germline CDR1 and CDR2: MDHEN and SYDVKM. CDR3 bases: TGTGCCAGCAGTTTCCTAGCGGGAGTTAATCCCCCCGAGCAGTTCTTC. As protein: CASSFLAGVNPPEQFF. Complete variable domain (other parts from reference TRBV28 and TRBJ2-1): DVKVTQSSRYLVKRTGEKVFLECVQDMDHENMFWYRQDPGLGLRLIYFSYDVKMKEKGDIPEGYSVSREKKERFSLILESASTNQTSMYLCASSFLAGVNPPEQFFGPGTRLTVL.

This clonotype was seen more than once but under ten times. The rearrangement links TRBV20-1 to TRBJ1-2; D is perhaps TRBD1 (6 bases). The germline V gene has CDR1 DFQATT and CDR2 SNEGSKA (reference sequence). The CDR3 loop spans 14 amino acids. V was trimmed by 5 bases and J by 1 base, leaving 14 bases between them. CDR3 bases: TGCAGTGCTTTCAAGGACAGCGTTAACTATGGCTACACCTTC. Translation gives CSAFKDSVNYGYTF.

The V gene is TRBV4-2, the J gene TRBJ2-5; 11 bases match TRBD1. CDR3 length equals 16 residues. The germline V gene encodes CDR1 LGHNA and CDR2 YNFKEQ. The junction had 7 bases not matched to a gene; V was cut back by 4 bases and J by 3 bases. This CDR3 is CASSPRDRGGEETQYF. The CDR3 nucleotides read TGTGCCAGCAGCCCCCGGGACAGGGGGGGGGAAGAGACCCAGTACTTC.

Many counts were recorded for this clonotype. V and J are TRBV29-1 and TRBJ2-7; a weak D match, TRBD1 (5 bases). V shed 4 bases and J shed 2 bases, with 12 bases lying between them. Looked up from germline, CDR1 is SQVTM and CDR2 is ANQGSEA. The CDR3 extends over 13 amino acids. Here the CDR3 DNA reads TGCAGCGTTGTTTCCCAGGGTACCTACGAGCAGTACTTC. It yields the protein CSVVSQGTYEQYF.

The table lists this clonotype with a few counts. V gene TRBV20-1 combines with J gene TRBJ1-5; 8 bases map to TRBD1. The CDR3 has 16 residues. V was clipped by 3 bases and J by 3 bases; unmatched bases: 10. Per germline, CDR1 DFQATT and CDR2 SNEGSKA (reference sequence). The CDR3 bases are TGCAGTGCTAGCCAACCCGCCAGGGGGCTCAATCAGCCCCAGCATTTT. Translation gives CSASQPARGLNQPQHF.

This clonotype was seen only a few times. The chain recombines TRBV9 with TRBJ2-3; D is unresolved. The CDR3 runs 13 residues. Trimming stripped 4 bases from V and 2 bases from J, with 8 bases between. Germline CDR1 is SGDLS and CDR2 is YYNGEE. CDR3 bases: TGTGCCAGCAGCCGCGTGGACACAGATACGCAGTATTTT. This encodes CASSRVDTDTQYF.

V is TRBV7-9 and J is TRBJ1-5; D remains ambiguous. Trimming removed 5 bases at V and 0 bases at J, with 11 bases between. Germline CDR1 reads SEHNR; CDR2 reads FQNEAQ (reference sequence). This CDR3 region has 15 residues. CDR3 amino acids: CASSNGPNSNQPQHF. The CDR3 DNA follows: TGTGCCAGCAGCAACGGCCCCAATAGCAATCAGCCCCAGCATTTT.

This clonotype occurred many times. This chain connects TRBV9 to TRBJ2-5; D is uncertain. The CDR3 totals 15 residues. Germline V gene lookup returns CDR1 SGDLS and CDR2 YYNGEE. V was shortened by 6 bases and J by 6 bases, with 21 bases between the two germline ends. CDR3 region: CASNPGPDYQKTQYF. The CDR3 DNA sequence: TGTGCCAGCAACCCTGGGCCGGATTATCAGAAGACCCAGTACTTC. Variable domain in full (rest from reference TRBV9 and TRBJ2-5): DSGVTQTPKHLITATGQRVTLRCSPRSGDLSVYWYQQSLDQGLQFLIQYYNGEERAKGNILERFSAQQFPDLHSELNLSSLELGDSALYFCASNPGPDYQKTQYFGPGTRLLVL.

This clonotype came up many times. The J gene is TRBJ1-1, the V gene TRBV7-2, with unresolved D. CDR1 and CDR2 (germline): SGHTA, FQGNSA. The CDR3 totals 12 residues. Trimming stripped 4 bases from V and 4 bases from J, with 7 bases between. The CDR3 sequence: CASSSLGTEAFF. CDR3 in DNA: TGTGCCAGCAGCTCTCTGGGCACTGAAGCTTTCTTT.

This clonotype was seen repeatedly, ten times or more. V is TRBV20-1 and J is TRBJ2-5; D might be TRBD2 (6 bases). V lost 0 bases and J 4 bases, leaving 21 bases between the germline ends. The V gene's germline CDR1 is DFQATT and CDR2 SNEGSKA (reference sequence). The CDR3 length is 17 residues. CDR3 sequence: CSARDGGRAGRGETQYF. CDR3 nucleotides: TGCAGTGCTAGAGATGGGGGAAGGGCCGGGCGGGGAGAGACCCAGTACTTC.